The present T cell receptor (beta chain) was sequenced within a study of spatial heterogeneity in lung cancer. Study background: Detected beta-chain sequences consistently exceeded alpha-chain sequences. Broader study findings: The study found ubiquitous expanded tumor TCRs in blood more at resection than follow-up.

TCRdb analysed the 5' RACE reads with MiXCR anew, one entry per CDR3 protein. The data contain tens of thousands of distinct CDR3 sequences, around 7.5% of them singletons. Time point denoted: sample taken at primary tumor resection. The donors, fewer than 95 patients with untreated early-stage non-small cell lung cancer, provided the samples. Without sorting, whole RNA was sequenced from tumor, nontumor lung or frozen PBMC. With regard to this clonotype: No antigen is known for it.

The CDR3 contains 16 residues. The V segment lost 1 base and the J segment 4 bases; nucleotides outside the gene matches: 7. Germline assignment: CDR1 SGHNT and CDR2 YENEEA. Sequenced material: PBMCs, taken at surgery. The rearrangement joins TRBV11-3 to TRBJ2-5, with 9 bases fitting TRBD2. This receptor was obtained from a male donor with early-stage non-small cell lung cancer. The CDR3 DNA reads as TGTGCCAGCAGCTTAGGAGGCGGGAGGGGTCCAGAGACCCAGTACTTC. Encoded protein: CASSLGGGRGPETQYF.